The 12 T cell receptor beta chains listed next were all sequenced from one sample in a study of blood T cell repertoires in COVID-19. Some clones are missing from TCRdb's copy, which holds only in-frame ones; the method was immunoSEQ multiplex PCR. This table holds fewer than 250,000 clones, 80% to 90% found once. Sequencing was done on a sample of PBMCs or T cells enriched from blood (not recorded which). These receptors all come from a man in his fifties or sixties who had been exposed to COVID-19.

The V gene is TRBV28, the J gene TRBJ2-7; D is perhaps TRBD1 (6 bases). The length of the CDR3 is 14 residues. V dropped 3 bases and J dropped 6 bases, with 15 bases sitting between them. Germline assignment: CDR1 MDHEN and CDR2 SYDVKM. CDR3 in amino acids: CASSFSRGPVEQYF. CDR3 nucleotides: TGTGCCAGCAGTTTTTCCAGGGGACCGGTCGAGCAGTACTTC.

The chain carries TRBV16 and TRBJ1-3; 8 bases are shared with TRBD1. The CDR3 has 16 amino acids. CDR1 is KGHSY and CDR2 is FQNENV in the germline V gene. J gave up 2 bases and V 1 base, and 4 bases lay outside the gene matches. For the CDR3, the DNA is TGTGCCAGCAGCCAATTTTCACAGGGGGCTGGAAACACCATATATTTT. Translation gives CASSQFSQGAGNTIYF. Full variable domain (outside the CDR3, taken from reference TRBV16 and TRBJ1-3): GEEVAQTPKHLVRGEGQKAKLYCAPIKGHSYVFWYQQVLKNEFKFLISFQNENVFDETGMPKERFSAKCLPNSPCSLEIQATKLEDSAVYFCASSQFSQGAGNTIYFGEGSWLTVV.

This chain uses TRBV29-1 with TRBJ2-7; D perhaps matches TRBD2 (6 bases). Trimming stripped 4 bases from V and 1 base from J, with 11 bases between. The CDR3 extends over 13 amino acids. The germline CDR1 and CDR2 sequences are SQVTM and ANQGSEA. CDR3 sequence (DNA): TGCAGCGTTGCAGGCGGGGTATCCTACGAGCAGTACTTC. Its protein is CSVAGGVSYEQYF.

The rearrangement links TRBV28 to TRBJ2-5; 8 nucleotides align to TRBD2. This CDR3 is 16 amino acids long. The J segment lost 5 bases and the V segment lost 3 bases, leaving 11 bases of the junction unmatched. Germline V gives CDR1 MDHEN, CDR2 SYDVKM. In DNA form, the CDR3 reads TGTGCCAGCAGTTTGTCTCTCGGGGGGGCCGGGGAGACCCAGTACTTC. This translates into CASSLSLGGAGETQYF.

The V and J genes are TRBV5-4 and TRBJ1-1; 10 bases are a match to TRBD1. CDR3 length: 15 residues. J was trimmed by 6 bases and V by 4 bases; bases with no gene match: 9. Germline V CDR1 and CDR2: SGHNT, YYREEE (reference sequence). CDR3 sequence reads: CASSPWDRGSPEAFF. The CDR3 DNA reads TGTGCCAGCAGCCCCTGGGACAGGGGATCTCCTGAAGCTTTCTTT.

J is TRBJ2-7 and V is TRBV11-2, with 9 bases identical to TRBD1. Germline V gives CDR1 SGHAT, CDR2 FQNNGV. The CDR3 spans 14 residues. The V segment lost 5 bases and the J segment 8 bases; nucleotides outside the gene matches: 10. The CDR3 here is CASSMDPGTGKQYF. In nucleotides, the CDR3 is TGTGCCAGCAGCATGGACCCCGGGACAGGGAAGCAGTACTTC.

The chain uses TRBV3-1 (or the pseudogene TRBV3-2) and TRBJ2-5; a weak D match, TRBD1 (6 bases). Per the germline V gene, CDR1 is LGHDT and CDR2 is YNNKEL (reference sequence). The ends were cut back, 4 bases at V and 4 bases at J, with 13 bases in the middle. The CDR3 is 14 residues long. The CDR3 loop is CASSPRQVRETQYF. Written as DNA, the CDR3 is TGTGCCAGCAGCCCGCGACAGGTGAGAGAGACCCAGTACTTC.

The rearrangement links TRBV28 to TRBJ2-5; 8 bases are a match to TRBD1. V gave up 5 bases and J gave up 4 bases; unmatched junction bases: 3. CDR3 length: 13 amino acids. CDR1 MDHEN and CDR2 SYDVKM come from the germline V gene. The CDR3 DNA follows: TGTGCCAGCAGTGCAGGGGGCTTAGAGACCCAGTACTTC. Translation gives CASSAGGLETQYF.

The chain combines TRBV10-2 with TRBJ1-4; a weak D match, TRBD1 (6 bases). This CDR3 is built from 16 residues. Germline V gene data show CDR1 as WSHSY and CDR2 as SAAADI. Trimming removed 4 bases at V and 9 bases at J, with 21 bases between. CDR3 in amino acids: CASSGRWDTSGQKLFF. The CDR3 DNA reads as TGCGCCAGCAGTGGGCGATGGGACACATCAGGCCAAAAACTGTTTTTT.

V is TRBV5-5 and J is TRBJ2-1; TRBD1 agrees at 7 bases. CDR1 and CDR2 from the germline V gene are SGHKS and YYEKEE (reference sequence). This CDR3 has 14 residues. The ends lost 3 bases at V and 1 base at J; junction bases unmatched: 1. The CDR3 bases are TGTGCCAGCAGCTACAGGGGATCCTACAATGAGCAGTTCTTC. Amino acids: CASSYRGSYNEQFF. Full variable domain (rest looked up from reference TRBV5-5 and TRBJ2-1): DAGVTQSPTHLIKTRGQQVTLRCSPISGHKSVSWYQQVLGQGPQFIFQYYEKEERGRGNFPDRFSARQFPNYSSELNVNALLLGDSALYLCASSYRGSYNEQFFGPGTRLTVL.

The chain recombines TRBV5-6 with TRBJ2-7, with D possibly being TRBD1 (5 bases). Germline values: CDR1 SGHDT, CDR2 YYEEEE. The CDR3 is 16 amino acids. The ends were cut back, 1 base at V and 2 bases at J, with 16 bases in the middle. The CDR3 region has the DNA TGTGCCAGCAGCTTGAGGAGCCGGCCAGGGACCTACGAGCAGTACGTC. Translated: CASSLRSRPGTYEQYV.

This rearrangement joins TRBV11-1 to TRBJ2-3, with D possibly matching TRBD1 (6 bases). The CDR3 covers 16 residues. CDR1 and CDR2 (germline): SGHAT, FQDESV (reference sequence). V gave up 5 bases and J gave up 1 base, with 16 bases separating them. The CDR3 nucleotides read TGTGCCAGCAGCGCCCAGGGGCAGAGTGGCACAGATACGCAGTATTTT. It encodes CASSAQGQSGTDTQYF.